This record concerns one TCR beta chain sequence. The CDR3 contains 16 residues. V trimming: 2 bases; J trimming: 6 bases; junction bases outside the gene matches: 5. The germline V gene has CDR1 SGHRS and CDR2 YFSETQ. Authors' methods: Counts of nucleated cells, estimated from reference gene primer amplification, were obtained. The table came from immunoSEQ multiplex PCR; TCRdb's copy has only in-frame clones and leaves some out. V and J calls and clone size come straight from that table; D and trimming were deduced from the DNA. The table shows roughly 150,000 clones, with around 90% occurring only once. These data come from a study of blood T cell repertoires in COVID-19. Study summary: Sites in the United States, Italy and Spain provided acute and convalescent COVID-19 samples. The analysed material was cDNA or gDNA that came from T cells, B-cell-depleted T cells, or PBMCs.

This chain connects TRBV5-1 to TRBJ1-6, with 10 nucleotides matching TRBD1. The TCR originated in a woman of 80 years or more with acute or convalescent COVID-19. Sequencing was carried out using peripheral blood. The CDR3 protein is CASSFEGTGVNSPLHF. DNA of the CDR3: TGCGCCAGCAGCTTTGAGGGGACAGGGGTTAATTCACCCCTCCACTTT.